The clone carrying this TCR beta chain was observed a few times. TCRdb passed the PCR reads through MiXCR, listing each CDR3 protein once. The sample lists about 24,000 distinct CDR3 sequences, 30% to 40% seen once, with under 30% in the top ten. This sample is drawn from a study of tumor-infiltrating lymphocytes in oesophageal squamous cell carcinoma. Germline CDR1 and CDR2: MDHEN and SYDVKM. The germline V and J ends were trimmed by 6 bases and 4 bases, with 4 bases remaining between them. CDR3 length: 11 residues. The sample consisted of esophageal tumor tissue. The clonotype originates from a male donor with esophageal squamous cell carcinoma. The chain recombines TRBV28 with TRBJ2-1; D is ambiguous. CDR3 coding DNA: TGTGCCAGCAGAATATACAATGAGCAGTTCTTC. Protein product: CASRIYNEQFF.